This T cell receptor beta chain is drawn from a study of identical twins. This clonotype was counted between two and nine times. V was pared by 3 bases and J by 0 bases, with 8 bases between. The CDR3 is 14 amino acids. CDR1 SGHRS and CDR2 YFSETQ come from the germline V gene. Addition of a universal primer site occurred through template switching, and cDNA carried unique molecular identifiers. TCRdb redid the calling of the 5' RACE reads with MiXCR, one entry per CDR3 protein. Among nearly 650,000 distinct CDR3 sequences listed, roughly 7.2% were seen once. These data are also associated with another study on yellow fever vaccine responses in identical twins. That report notes: Reports say the vaccine T cell response in twins looked partly convergent and partly personalized.

Sequences were obtained from PBMCs. The receptor was isolated from a young woman in good health. The chain employs TRBV5-1 and TRBJ2-3; D possibly corresponds to TRBD1 (6 bases). CDR3 sequence (DNA): TGCGCCAGCAGCTGGACAGATAGCACAGATACGCAGTATTTT. This sequence encodes CASSWTDSTDTQYF.